What follows are 20 T cell receptor beta chains derived from one specimen sequenced in a study of breast tumors, draining lymph nodes, adjacent tissues. Axillary draining lymph nodes of breast cancer patients supplied the node samples. TCRdb processed the multiplex PCR reads anew with MiXCR; each CDR3 protein has one entry. The table records about 180,000 distinct CDR3 sequences, approximately 30% of them present only once. The specimen was axillary lymph node tissue. The source of these receptors is a female donor with breast cancer. Some clones in this sample may be carry-over from other donors' samples.

This clonotype was counted ten times or more. The chain combines TRBV18 with TRBJ1-6; no reliable D call. The V gene lost 2 bases and the J gene lost 0 bases, with 11 bases spanning the gap. The germline V gene encodes CDR1 KGHSH and CDR2 LQKENI. The CDR3 consists of 17 residues. CDR3 DNA sequence: TGTGCCAGCTCACCAACCAACCCTGGCTCCTATAATTCACCCCTCCACTTT. Protein sequence: CASSPTNPGSYNSPLHF.

Only a few counts were recorded for this clonotype. One base away lies a much larger clone, so this may be a sequencing read error. The chain has TRBV11-2 and TRBJ2-7, with 10 bases lining up with TRBD1. The CDR3 is 14 residues long. CDR1 is SGHAT, CDR2 FQNNGV, per germline. V lost 0 bases, J lost 6 bases, and 2 bases stayed unmatched. Here the CDR3 reads CASSLETGGCEQYF. The CDR3 region has the DNA TGTGCCAGCAGCTTAGAGACAGGGGGCTGCGAGCAGTACTTC.

Regarding this clonotype: Here the CDR3 omits its conserved ending phenylalanine or tryptophan, so a read error is the likely source. The chain employs TRBV9 and TRBJ1-6; tentatively, D is TRBD1 (5 bases). This CDR3 comprises 15 residues. Germline assignment: CDR1 SGDLS and CDR2 YYNGEE. The CDR3 DNA follows: TGTGCCGGCAGCCCCAGACAGACTCTTAATTCACCCCTCCACCTT. It yields the protein CAGSPRQTLNSPLHL.

The chain recombines TRBV20-1 with TRBJ2-5, with 11 bases identical to TRBD1. Germline V gene sequence: CDR1 DFQATT, CDR2 SNEGSKA (reference sequence). The CDR3 has 16 amino acids. V shed 6 bases and J 1 base; nucleotides not matched to a gene: 10. The CDR3, as DNA: TGCAGTGCGTCCGGGGACAGGGGGAGGGTCCAAGAGACCCAGTACTTC. Amino acid sequence: CSASGDRGRVQETQYF.

A few counts support this clonotype. The chain carries TRBV6-1 and TRBJ2-3; 12 bases map to TRBD2. Per germline, CDR1 MNHNS and CDR2 SASEGT. The CDR3 sequence is 16 residues long. With V trimmed by 9 bases and J by 8 bases, 15 bases remained unmatched. CDR3 nucleotides: TGTGCCAGTCCCCCCGTTCTAGCGGGGGGGTTGGGTACGCAGTATTTT. This encodes CASPPVLAGGLGTQYF.

The chain links TRBV29-1 to TRBJ1-2; D gene ambiguous. The CDR3 spans 12 residues. CDR1 and CDR2 (germline): SQVTM, ANQGSEA. CDR3 in amino acids: CSDVRAVNGYTF. In DNA form, the CDR3 reads TGCAGTGATGTTAGGGCGGTCAATGGCTACACCTTC.

This clonotype was found once. The conserved final phenylalanine or tryptophan is absent from the CDR3, which likely points to a read error. The V call is TRBV11-2, the J call TRBJ2-2; D may be TRBD2 (6 bases). CDR3 length: 14 residues. CDR1 SGHAT and CDR2 FQNNGV come from the germline V gene. V was shortened by 8 bases and J by 2 bases, with 12 bases between the two germline ends. CDR3 bases: TGTGCCAGCCGCCGTGGGACTAACACCGGGGAGCTGTTTCTT. It is translated as CASRRGTNTGELFL.

V is TRBV28 and J is TRBJ1-5; 8 nucleotides line up with TRBD1. Germline trimming cut 6 bases from V and 5 bases from J; bases unmatched to any gene: 18. The germline V gene encodes CDR1 MDHEN and CDR2 SYDVKM. CDR3 size: 18 residues. The CDR3 DNA reads as TGTGCCAGCAGCCTTGAAGGCCCGCCCGGGACAGGCGATCAGCCCCAGCATTTT. Translation: CASSLEGPPGTGDQPQHF.

This clonotype was found many times. J is TRBJ2-7 and V is TRBV18; TRBD1 aligns across 7 bases. Per germline, CDR1 KGHSH and CDR2 LQKENI. V shed 6 bases and J 5 bases; nucleotides not matched to a gene: 7. This CDR3 region has 13 residues. The CDR3 region has the DNA TGTGCCAGCTCCGTCAGGGGGAAGGACGAGCAGTACTTC. Translated, it gives CASSVRGKDEQYF.

The rearrangement links TRBV5-1 to TRBJ1-1; TRBD1 is a possible D gene (6 bases). Germline-derived CDR1 and CDR2 are SGHRS and YFSETQ. V was cut by 4 bases and J by 1 base, with 11 bases left in between. This CDR3 is 14 amino acids long. CDR3 residues: CASSPSQGNTEAFF. For the CDR3, the DNA is TGCGCCAGCAGCCCGTCACAGGGGAACACTGAAGCTTTCTTT. The variable domain in full, with the rest retrieved from reference TRBV5-1 and TRBJ1-1, is KAGVTQTPRYLIKTRGQQVTLSCSPISGHRSVSWYQQTPGQGLQFLFEYFSETQRNKGNFPGRFSGRQFSNSRSEMNVSTLELGDSALYLCASSPSQGNTEAFFGQGTRLTVV.

This clonotype occurred many times. This sequence joins TRBV10-3 and TRBJ1-2; D uncertain. Trimming left V 1 base short and J 3 bases short, with 9 bases between. The germline V gene has CDR1 ENHRY and CDR2 SYGVKD. This CDR3 has 14 residues. CDR3 amino acids: CAISELVADYGYTF. The DNA of the CDR3 is TGTGCCATCAGTGAGTTGGTGGCGGACTATGGCTACACCTTC.

Points on this clonotype: The conserved phenylalanine or tryptophan is not found at the CDR3 terminus, so this likely reflects a read error. CDR3 coding DNA: TGTGCCAGCAGCGCCGAACAGGGGGCAGACACTGAAGCTTTCTCT. Residues: CASSAEQGADTEAFS. The V gene is TRBV9, the J gene TRBJ1-1; 9 bases agree with TRBD1. This CDR3 is built from 15 residues. V shed 3 bases and J 3 bases; nucleotides not matched to a gene: 6. Germline loops: CDR1 SGDLS, CDR2 YYNGEE.

This chain uses TRBV7-8 with TRBJ1-6; 8 nucleotides match TRBD1. The CDR3 runs 15 residues. Germline trimming cut 1 base from V and 7 bases from J; bases unmatched to any gene: 3. The germline CDR1 and CDR2 sequences are SGHVS and FQNEAQ. CDR3 in amino acids: CASSLGQGSNSPLHF. DNA of the CDR3: TGTGCCAGCAGCTTAGGACAGGGGAGCAATTCACCCCTCCACTTT.

Notes on this clonotype: This could be a read error, since a much larger clone is one nucleotide away. The chain recombines TRBV20-1 with TRBJ2-5; D may be TRBD1 (6 bases). The CDR3 runs 14 residues. The germline V gene has CDR1 DFQATT and CDR2 SNEGSKA (reference sequence). The V and J ends lost 1 base and 7 bases respectively, with 16 bases between them. CDR3 region: CSARVINRDATQYF. The DNA of the CDR3 is TGCAGTGCTAGAGTTATCAACAGGGATGCGACCCAGTACTTC.

This clonotype was recorded many times. The chain joins TRBV7-9 to TRBJ2-5, with TRBD2 identical over 9 bases. This CDR3 comprises 17 residues. Germline V gene lookup returns CDR1 SEHNR and CDR2 FQNEAQ (reference sequence). Trimming cost V 1 base and J 2 bases; bases outside gene matches: 8. CDR3 sequence: CASSLGRSGGFQETQYF. Written as DNA, the CDR3 is TGTGCCAGCAGCTTAGGGAGGAGCGGGGGGTTTCAAGAGACCCAGTACTTC.

The J gene is TRBJ2-3, the V gene TRBV10-2; 16 bases align to TRBD2. This CDR3 contains 19 residues. The V gene's germline CDR1 is WSHSY and CDR2 SAAADI. V shed 6 bases, J shed 4 bases, and the junction held 13 bases outside the gene matches. CDR3 residues: CASRSGLAGGPVSADTQYF. CDR3 in DNA: TGCGCCAGCAGATCGGGACTAGCGGGGGGGCCGGTGTCCGCAGATACGCAGTATTTT.

V gene TRBV7-9 combines with J gene TRBJ2-7, with 9 bases identical to TRBD2. The CDR3 loop spans 16 amino acids. The V segment lost 7 bases and the J segment 3 bases; nucleotides outside the gene matches: 13. Germline assignment: CDR1 SEHNR and CDR2 FQNEAQ (reference sequence). In DNA, the CDR3 is TGTGCCAGCACCGCGGGGGGGGCCGCAACTAACTACGAGCAGTACTTC. As protein: CASTAGGAATNYEQYF.

This clonotype was seen many times. The CDR3 loop is CASSVVGQLNEKLFF. The CDR3 DNA sequence: TGTGCCAGCAGCGTAGTGGGGCAGCTCAATGAAAAACTGTTTTTT. The gene calls are TRBV9 and TRBJ1-4, with a weak D call TRBD1 (5 bases). Germline values: CDR1 SGDLS, CDR2 YYNGEE. Trimming took 0 bases from V and 5 from J, leaving 11 bases between them. This CDR3 is 15 amino acids long.

This chain joins TRBV27 and TRBJ1-2; D not resolved. This CDR3 is 13 amino acids long. Trimming took 6 bases from V and 3 from J, leaving 11 bases between them. Germline CDR1 and CDR2: MNHEY and SMNVEV (reference sequence). The CDR3, as DNA: TGTGCCAGCAGACGGGCTAGCGACTATGGCTACACCTTC. Residues: CASRRASDYGYTF.

This clonotype has a handful of counts. The chain links TRBV27 to TRBJ1-5; 7 bases are shared with TRBD1. The CDR3 is 14 amino acids. Germline V CDR1 and CDR2: MNHEY, SMNVEV (reference sequence). Losses at the gene ends were 5 bases for V and 3 bases for J; bases not matched to a gene: 4. The CDR3, as DNA: TGTGCCAGCAGTATGACAGGGACCAATCAGCCCCAGCATTTT. Translation gives CASSMTGTNQPQHF.